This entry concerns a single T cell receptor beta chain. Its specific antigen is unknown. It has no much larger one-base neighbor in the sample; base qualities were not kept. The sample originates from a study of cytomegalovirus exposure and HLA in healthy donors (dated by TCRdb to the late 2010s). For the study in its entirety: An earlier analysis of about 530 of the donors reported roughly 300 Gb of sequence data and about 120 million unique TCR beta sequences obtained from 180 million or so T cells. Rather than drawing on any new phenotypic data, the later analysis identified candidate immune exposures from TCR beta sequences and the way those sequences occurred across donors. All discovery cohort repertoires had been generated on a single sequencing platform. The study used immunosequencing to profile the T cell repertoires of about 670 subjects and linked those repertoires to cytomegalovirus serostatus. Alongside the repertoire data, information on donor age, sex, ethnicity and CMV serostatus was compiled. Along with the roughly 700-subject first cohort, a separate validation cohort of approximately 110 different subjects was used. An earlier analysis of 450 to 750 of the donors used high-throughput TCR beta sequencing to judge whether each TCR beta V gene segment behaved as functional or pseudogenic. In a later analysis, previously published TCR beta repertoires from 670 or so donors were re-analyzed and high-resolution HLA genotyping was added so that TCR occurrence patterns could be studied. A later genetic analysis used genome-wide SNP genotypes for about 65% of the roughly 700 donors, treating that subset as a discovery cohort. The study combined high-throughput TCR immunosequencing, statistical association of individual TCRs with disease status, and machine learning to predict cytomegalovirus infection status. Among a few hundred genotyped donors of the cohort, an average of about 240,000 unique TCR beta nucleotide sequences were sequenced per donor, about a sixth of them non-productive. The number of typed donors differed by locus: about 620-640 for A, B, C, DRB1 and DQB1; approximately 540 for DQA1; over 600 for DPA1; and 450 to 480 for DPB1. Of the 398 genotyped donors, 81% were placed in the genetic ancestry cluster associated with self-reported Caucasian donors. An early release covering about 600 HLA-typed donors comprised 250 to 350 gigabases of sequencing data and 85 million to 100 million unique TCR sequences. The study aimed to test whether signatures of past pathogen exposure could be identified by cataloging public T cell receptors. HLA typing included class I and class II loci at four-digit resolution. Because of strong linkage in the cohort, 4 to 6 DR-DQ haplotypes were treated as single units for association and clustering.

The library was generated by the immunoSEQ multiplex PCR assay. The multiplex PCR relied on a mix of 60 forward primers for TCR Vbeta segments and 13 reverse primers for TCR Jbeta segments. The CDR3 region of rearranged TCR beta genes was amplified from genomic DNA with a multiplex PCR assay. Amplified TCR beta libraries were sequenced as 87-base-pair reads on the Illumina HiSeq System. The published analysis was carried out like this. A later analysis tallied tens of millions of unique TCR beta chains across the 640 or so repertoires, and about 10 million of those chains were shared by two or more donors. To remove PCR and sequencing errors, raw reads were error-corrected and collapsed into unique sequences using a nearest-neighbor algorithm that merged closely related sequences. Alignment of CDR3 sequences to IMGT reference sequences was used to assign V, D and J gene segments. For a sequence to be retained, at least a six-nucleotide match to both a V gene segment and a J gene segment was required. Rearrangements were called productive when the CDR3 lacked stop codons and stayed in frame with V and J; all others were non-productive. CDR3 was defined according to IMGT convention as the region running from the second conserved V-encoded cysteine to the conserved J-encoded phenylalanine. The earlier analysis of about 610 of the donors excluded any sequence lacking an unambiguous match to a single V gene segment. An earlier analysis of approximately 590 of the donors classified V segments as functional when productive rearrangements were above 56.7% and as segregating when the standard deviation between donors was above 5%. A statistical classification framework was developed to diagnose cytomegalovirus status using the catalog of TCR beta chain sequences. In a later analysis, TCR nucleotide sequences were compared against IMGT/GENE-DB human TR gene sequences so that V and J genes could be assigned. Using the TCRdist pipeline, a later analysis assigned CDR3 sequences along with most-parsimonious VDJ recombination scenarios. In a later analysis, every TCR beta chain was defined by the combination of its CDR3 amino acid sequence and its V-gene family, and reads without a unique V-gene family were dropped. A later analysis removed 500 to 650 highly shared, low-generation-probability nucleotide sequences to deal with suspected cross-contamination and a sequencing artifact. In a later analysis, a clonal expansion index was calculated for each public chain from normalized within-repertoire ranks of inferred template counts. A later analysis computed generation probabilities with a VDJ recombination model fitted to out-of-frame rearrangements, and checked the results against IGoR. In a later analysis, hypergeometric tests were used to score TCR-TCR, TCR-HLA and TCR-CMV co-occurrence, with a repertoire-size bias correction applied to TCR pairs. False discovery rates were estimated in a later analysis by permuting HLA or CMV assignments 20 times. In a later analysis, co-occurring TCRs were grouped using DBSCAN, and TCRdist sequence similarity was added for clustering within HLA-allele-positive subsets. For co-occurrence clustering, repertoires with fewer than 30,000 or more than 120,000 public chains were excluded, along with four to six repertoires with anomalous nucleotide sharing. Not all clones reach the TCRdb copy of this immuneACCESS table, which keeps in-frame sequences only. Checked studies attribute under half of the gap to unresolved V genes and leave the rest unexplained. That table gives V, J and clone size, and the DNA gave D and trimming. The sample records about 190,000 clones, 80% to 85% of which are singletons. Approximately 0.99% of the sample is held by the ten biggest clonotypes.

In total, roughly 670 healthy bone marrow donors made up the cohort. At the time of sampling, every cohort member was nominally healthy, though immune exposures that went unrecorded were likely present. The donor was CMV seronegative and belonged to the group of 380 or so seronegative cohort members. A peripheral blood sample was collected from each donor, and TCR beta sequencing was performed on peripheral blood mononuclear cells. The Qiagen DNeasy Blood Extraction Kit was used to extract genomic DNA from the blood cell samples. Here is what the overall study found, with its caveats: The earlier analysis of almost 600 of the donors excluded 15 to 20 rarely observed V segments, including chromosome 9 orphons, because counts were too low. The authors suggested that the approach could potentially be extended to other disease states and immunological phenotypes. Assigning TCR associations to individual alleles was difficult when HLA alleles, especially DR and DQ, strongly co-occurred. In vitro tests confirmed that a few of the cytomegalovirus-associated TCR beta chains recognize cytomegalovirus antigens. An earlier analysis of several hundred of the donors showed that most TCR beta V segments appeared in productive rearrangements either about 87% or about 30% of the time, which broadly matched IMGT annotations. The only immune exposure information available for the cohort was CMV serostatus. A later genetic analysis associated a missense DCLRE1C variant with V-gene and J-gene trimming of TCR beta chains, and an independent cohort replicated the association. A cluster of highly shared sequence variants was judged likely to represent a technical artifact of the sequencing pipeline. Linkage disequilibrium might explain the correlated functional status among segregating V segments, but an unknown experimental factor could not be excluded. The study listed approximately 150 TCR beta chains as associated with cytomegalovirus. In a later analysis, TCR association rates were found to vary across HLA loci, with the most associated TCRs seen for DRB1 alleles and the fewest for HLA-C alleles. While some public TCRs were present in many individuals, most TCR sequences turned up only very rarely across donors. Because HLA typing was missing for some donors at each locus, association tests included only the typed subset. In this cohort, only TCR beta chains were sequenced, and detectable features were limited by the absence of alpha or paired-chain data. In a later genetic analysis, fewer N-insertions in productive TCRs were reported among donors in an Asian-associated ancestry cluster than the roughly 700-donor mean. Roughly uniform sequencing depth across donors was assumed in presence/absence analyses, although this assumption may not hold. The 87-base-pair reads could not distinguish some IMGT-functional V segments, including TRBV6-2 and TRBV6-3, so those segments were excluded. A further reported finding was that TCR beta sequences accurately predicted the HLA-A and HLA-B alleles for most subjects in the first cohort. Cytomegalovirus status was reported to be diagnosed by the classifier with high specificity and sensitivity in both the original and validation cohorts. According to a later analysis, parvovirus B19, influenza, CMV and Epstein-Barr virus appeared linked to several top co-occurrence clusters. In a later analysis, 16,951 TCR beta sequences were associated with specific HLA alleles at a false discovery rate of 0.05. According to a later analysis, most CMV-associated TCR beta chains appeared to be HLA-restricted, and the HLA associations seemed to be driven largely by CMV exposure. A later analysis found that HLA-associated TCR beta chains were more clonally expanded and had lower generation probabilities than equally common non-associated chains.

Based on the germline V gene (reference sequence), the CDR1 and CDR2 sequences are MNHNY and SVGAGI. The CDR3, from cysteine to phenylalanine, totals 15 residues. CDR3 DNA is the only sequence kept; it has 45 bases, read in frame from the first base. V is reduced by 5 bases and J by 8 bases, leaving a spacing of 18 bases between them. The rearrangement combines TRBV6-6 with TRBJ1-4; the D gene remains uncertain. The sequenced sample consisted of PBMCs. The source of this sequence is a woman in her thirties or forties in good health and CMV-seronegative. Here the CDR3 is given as CASSPDTPTWEKLFF. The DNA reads TGTGCCAGCAGTCCCGACACACCGACCTGGGAAAAACTGTTTTTT.